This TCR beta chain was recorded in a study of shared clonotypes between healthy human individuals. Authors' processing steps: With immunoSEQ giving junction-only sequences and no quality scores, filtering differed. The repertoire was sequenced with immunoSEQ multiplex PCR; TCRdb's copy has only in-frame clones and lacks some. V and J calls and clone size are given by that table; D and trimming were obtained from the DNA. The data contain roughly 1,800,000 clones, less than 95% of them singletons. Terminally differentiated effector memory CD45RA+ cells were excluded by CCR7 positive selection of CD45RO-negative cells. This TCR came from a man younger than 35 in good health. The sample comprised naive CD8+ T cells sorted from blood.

CDR3 amino acids: CASSVGPGTGTNEQFF. The CDR3 nucleotides read TGTGCCAGCAGCGTAGGCCCCGGGACAGGGACAAATGAGCAGTTCTTC. The chain combines TRBV9 with TRBJ2-1; TRBD1 agrees at 9 bases. The length of the CDR3 is 16 residues. V dropped 0 bases and J dropped 7; count of bases not matched to a gene: 8. CDR1 is SGDLS, CDR2 YYNGEE, per germline.